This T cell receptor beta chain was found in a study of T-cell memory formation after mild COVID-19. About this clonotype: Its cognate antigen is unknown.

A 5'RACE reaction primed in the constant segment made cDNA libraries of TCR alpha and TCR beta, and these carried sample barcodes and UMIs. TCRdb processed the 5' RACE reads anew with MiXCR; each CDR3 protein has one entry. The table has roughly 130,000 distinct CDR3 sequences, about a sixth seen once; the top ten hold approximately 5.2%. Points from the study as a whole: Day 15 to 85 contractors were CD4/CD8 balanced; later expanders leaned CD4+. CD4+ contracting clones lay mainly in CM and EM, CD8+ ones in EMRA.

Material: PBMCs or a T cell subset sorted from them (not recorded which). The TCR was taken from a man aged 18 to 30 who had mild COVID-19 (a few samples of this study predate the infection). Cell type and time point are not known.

CDR3 nucleotide sequence: TGTGCCAGCAGTTATCGTCCGGGGGGGAATCAGCCCCAGCATTTT. Its protein product is CASSYRPGGNQPQHF. This rearrangement joins TRBV12-3 or TRBV12-4 to TRBJ1-5; a possible D gene is TRBD1 (5 bases). CDR3 length equals 15 residues. Trimming took 4 bases from V and 4 from J, leaving 14 bases between them.